One and the same sample provided the 7 T cell receptor beta chains below, sequenced in a study of beta chain features in type 1 diabetes (dated by TCRdb to the late 2010s). General study outcomes and caveats: A moderate but significant shortening of TCRB CDR3 length was observed in type 1 diabetes patients in all four CD4+ subsets.

The library was produced with the immunoSEQ multiplex PCR assay. All of the isolated RNA was reverse transcribed with the High Capacity cDNA Reverse Transcription Kit, so expressed TCRB transcripts were sequenced. Here the immuneACCESS table is served through TCRdb, limited to in-frame sequences with V and J called. Missing clones are a known gap in these copies; in checked studies unresolved V genes cover under half, and the rest lacks a known reason. This sample lists around 260,000 clones; around 21% were detected once. The ten largest clones represent about 0.028% of the sample. For these receptors, no antigen is known. Sequenced material: naive CD4+ T cells from blood. In light of the paper, this sample's cell subset or site label describes: true naive CD4+ T cells. The origin of the receptors is a woman aged 35 to 49 with type 1 diabetes.

The V and J genes are TRBV6-5 and TRBJ1-5; a weak D match, TRBD1 (5 bases). Germline-derived CDR1 and CDR2 are MNHEY and SVGAGI. The CDR3 is 14 residues long. V shed 5 bases and J shed 0 bases, with 8 bases lying between them. The CDR3 sequence: CASSDSYSNQPQHF. DNA for the CDR3: TGTGCCAGCAGTGACAGCTATAGCAATCAGCCCCAGCATTTT.

The chain joins TRBV2 to TRBJ2-5; 7 nucleotides align to TRBD2. Per germline, CDR1 SNHLY and CDR2 FYNNEI. The CDR3 consists of 11 residues. The V segment lost 8 bases and the J segment 5 bases; nucleotides outside the gene matches: 2. CDR3 DNA: TGTGCCAGCGGGAGGGGCGAGACCCAGTACTTC. Protein product: CASGRGETQYF.

This clone showed up just a few times. This sequence joins TRBV15 and TRBJ2-3; a possible D gene is TRBD2 (6 bases). In germline, CDR1 is LNHNV, CDR2 YYDKDF (reference sequence). CDR3 length: 13 amino acids. V dropped 3 bases and J dropped 2 bases, with 6 bases sitting between them. The CDR3 loop is CATSRGLTDTQYF. CDR3 sequence (DNA): TGTGCCACCAGCAGGGGACTCACAGATACGCAGTATTTT. Full variable domain (rest looked up from reference TRBV15 and TRBJ2-3): DAMVIQNPRYQVTQFGKPVTLSCSQTLNHNVMYWYQQKSSQAPKLLFHYYDKDFNNEADTPDNFQSRRPNTSFCFLDIRSPGLGDTAMYLCATSRGLTDTQYFGPGTRLTVL.

This clone was counted a single time. The rearrangement uses TRBV27 and TRBJ2-1, with 7 positions matching TRBD1. The CDR3 sequence is 16 residues long. V lost 5 bases, J lost 2 bases, and 9 bases stayed unmatched. The germline V gene encodes CDR1 MNHEY and CDR2 SMNVEV (reference sequence). The CDR3 region has the DNA TGTGCCAGCAGTCCTCCTAGGGGGACAGCCTACAATGAGCAGTTCTTC. As protein: CASSPPRGTAYNEQFF.

The chain is built from TRBV5-6 and TRBJ1-1; 7 bases are shared with TRBD1. Germline V gene sequence: CDR1 SGHDT, CDR2 YYEEEE. The CDR3 has 14 amino acids. Trimming removed 4 bases from V and 9 bases from J; junction bases left unmatched: 12. DNA of the CDR3: TGTGCCAGCAGCAAAGGGGGCACGGCCTCCCAAGCTTTCTTT. The encoded protein is CASSKGGTASQAFF. Full variable domain (rest looked up from reference TRBV5-6 and TRBJ1-1): DAGVTQSPTHLIKTRGQQVTLRCSPKSGHDTVSWYQQALGQGPQFIFQYYEEEERQRGNFPDRFSGHQFPNYSSELNVNALLLGDSALYLCASSKGGTASQAFFGQGTRLTVV.

In its sample, this clone was seen a few times. The chain has TRBV11-2 and TRBJ1-2, with D possibly TRBD1 on 6 matching bases. This CDR3 is built from 12 residues. V gave up 5 bases and J gave up 8 bases, with 12 bases separating them. Looked up from germline, CDR1 is SGHAT and CDR2 is FQNNGV. The CDR3 loop is CASSPTGDGYTF. The CDR3 nucleotides read TGTGCCAGCAGCCCGACAGGTGACGGCTACACCTTC.

This clone was detected a few times. J is TRBJ2-5 and V is TRBV6-5, with D unresolved. Per the germline V gene, CDR1 is MNHEY and CDR2 is SVGAGI. V was shortened by 0 bases and J by 9 bases, with 11 bases between the two germline ends. CDR3 size: 13 residues. This CDR3 is CASSYSAPESQYF. The CDR3 DNA reads TGTGCCAGCAGTTACTCGGCCCCGGAGTCCCAGTACTTC.